A selection of T cell receptor beta chains follows, all from one sample in a study of OX40 agonist ivuxolimab in advanced cancers. Profiled with immunoSEQ multiplex PCR; TCRdb holds only in-frame clones, not every one. The sample lists around 74,000 clones, about four fifths occurring once. The sequenced sample was CD4+ or CD8+ T cells sorted from blood, obtained in a trial of the OX40 agonist ivuxolimab. Source of these receptors: an adult with an advanced solid tumor such as melanoma, head and neck, liver or kidney cancer. CDR3s include the opening cysteine and the closing phenylalanine or tryptophan. The D gene is left open where the match is weak. Some rows have no size entry. The others give once, few or many, or a class for an expanded clone.

d_gene,abundance,v_gene,j_gene,CDR3aa,CDR3nt
.,.,TRBV18,TRBJ2-3,CASSPLADSTDTQYF,TGTGCCAGCTCACCACTAGCGGATAGCACAGATACGCAGTATTTT
TRBD1,.,TRBV6-5,TRBJ1-5,CASSYSRTGDTSQHF,TGTGCCAGCAGTTACTCGAGGACAGGGGATACGTCCCAGCATTTT
TRBD2,once,TRBV28,TRBJ2-1,CASTSGGAGRYNEQFF,TGTGCCAGCACTAGCGGGGGGGCAGGTCGGTACAATGAGCAGTTCTTC
.,.,TRBV7-9,TRBJ1-1,CASTYSSFPNTEAFF,TGTGCCAGCACTTACTCCTCATTCCCGAACACTGAAGCTTTCTTT
TRBD1,few,TRBV7-8,TRBJ2-2,CASSLGDRGAGELFF,TGTGCCAGCAGCTTAGGGGACAGGGGTGCCGGGGAGCTGTTTTTT
.,.,TRBV30,TRBJ2-6,CAWARGSGANVLTF,TGTGCCTGGGCCAGGGGCTCTGGGGCCAACGTCCTGACTTTC
TRBD1,.,TRBV5-1,TRBJ2-5,CASSLTGTGRVTQYF,TGCGCCAGCAGCTTGACGGGGACAGGGCGGGTGACCCAGTACTTC
.,.,TRBV7-6,TRBJ1-1,CASSSIIQTYGTEAFF,TGTGCCAGCAGCTCTATTATCCAGACTTACGGGACTGAAGCTTTCTTT
.,.,TRBV30,TRBJ1-4,CAWSARLVLALNEKLFF,TGTGCCTGGAGTGCCCGCCTCGTCCTGGCCCTTAATGAAAAACTGTTTTTT
TRBD2,few,TRBV11-3,TRBJ2-1,CASSLGVAGEAYNEQFF,TGTGCCAGCAGCTTAGGAGTAGCGGGAGAAGCCTACAATGAGCAGTTCTTC
TRBD1,.,TRBV4-3,TRBJ1-6,CASSRQGGNSPLHF,TGCGCCAGCAGCCGACAGGGAGGTAATTCACCCCTCCACTTT
.,.,TRBV2,TRBJ1-1,CASTGLRGGGTEAFF,TGTGCCAGCACCGGGTTGAGGGGGGGAGGGACTGAAGCTTTCTTT
.,few,TRBV10-3,TRBJ2-2,CAISEKGELFF,TGTGCCATCAGTGAGAAGGGGGAGCTGTTTTTT
.,.,TRBV29-1,TRBJ2-1,CSPRETAYNEQFF,TGCAGCCCTAGGGAAACGGCCTACAATGAGCAGTTCTTC
.,.,TRBV7-9,TRBJ2-4,CASSSDILGLAKNIQYF,TGTGCCAGCAGCTCCGATATTCTGGGGTTAGCCAAAAACATTCAGTACTTC
TRBD1,.,TRBV7-8,TRBJ1-1,CASSLMGGDRGAFF,TGTGCCAGCAGCTTAATGGGGGGGGACAGGGGAGCTTTCTTT
.,.,TRBV7-2,TRBJ2-5,CATKRIHRLEETQYF,TGTGCCACCAAACGCATCCACCGATTGGAGGAGACCCAGTACTTC
TRBD1,.,TRBV11-3,TRBJ2-2,CASSLGDRIKNTGELFF,TGTGCCAGCAGCTTGGGGGACAGGATCAAGAACACCGGGGAGCTGTTTTTT
TRBD1,.,TRBV6-5,TRBJ2-3,CASSKGQGGQYF,TGTGCCAGCAGTAAAGGACAGGGCGGGCAGTATTTT
TRBD2,.,TRBV7-8,TRBJ2-3,CASSLRSGGGSTDTQYF,TGTGCCAGCAGCTTAAGGAGTGGCGGGGGGAGCACAGATACGCAGTATTTT
.,.,TRBV27,TRBJ2-1,CASSLTDKNEQFF,TGTGCCAGCAGTTTAACGGACAAAAATGAGCAGTTCTTC
.,.,TRBV10-3,TRBJ2-3,CAISGPLGQTQYF,TGTGCCATCAGTGGGCCCCTAGGTCAAACGCAGTATTTT
.,.,TRBV7-2,TRBJ1-1,CASSLVRGSEAFF,TGTGCCAGCAGCTTAGTAAGGGGAAGTGAAGCTTTCTTT